Listed below are T cell receptor beta chains from one sample, sequenced in a study of vaccination and CD4 T cells after COVID-19. TCRdb used MiXCR to reprocess the PCR reads, holding one entry per CDR3 protein. Of under 20,000 distinct CDR3 sequences listed, more than 20% are singletons. No antigen has been assigned to these receptors. Sequencing was performed on cultured CD4+ T cells from blood. These TCRs come from a human donor with COVID-19. Both conserved end residues are trimmed from each CDR3. Each record gives: V gene, CDR3 protein.

TRBV6-1 ASSAGTARDEQF
TRBV28 ASSSSGSGQGSSGELF
TRBV20-1 SARDIREVDTQY
TRBV9 ASSVQGRGTGELF
TRBV11-2 ASSPGINSYNEQF
TRBV5-1 ASSSGTARGNSPLH
TRBV19 ASRWGGTNEKLF
TRBV20-1 SARDKRTGGTSYNEQF
TRBV7-2 ASSFGLAGVREQY
TRBV25-1 ASSPRQGKGYQETQY
TRBV10-3 AISESTGALAKNIQY
TRBV6-1 ASGRGSYEQY
TRBV5-4 ASSQDRNSGNTIY
TRBV6-5 ASSYGGGKGTNEKLF
TRBV7-2 ASSLMSSHNEQF
TRBV20-1 SARPPTGAKTDTQY
TRBV5-4 ASSFRGNYEQY
TRBV6-2/TRBV6-3 ASSISGGYSSYNEQF
TRBV6-1 ASMGAGGRGDTQY
TRBV19 ASSIRAGGGTEAF
TRBV5-1 ASSAKRGGRGETQY
TRBV7-2 ASSQGLAGPKY
TRBV30 AWAGTGSRSPLH
TRBV7-9 ASSFGTGGNEKLF
TRBV7-2 ASSSEERQPQH
TRBV7-3 ASSFGSIPETQY
TRBV19 ASSIEAGRTYEQY
TRBV6-1 ASIMVRKTNSPLH
TRBV9 ASSVDAGRAIY
TRBV7-9 ASSYGSFNEQY
TRBV5-1 ASRPGQRETQY
TRBV6-1 ASRDRGNQPQH
TRBV11-2 ASSRGLASFTGELF
TRBV4-1 ASSQGGASWPPDTQY
TRBV20-1 SARDPRTGTEAF
TRBV7-2 ASSLLGTSPLH